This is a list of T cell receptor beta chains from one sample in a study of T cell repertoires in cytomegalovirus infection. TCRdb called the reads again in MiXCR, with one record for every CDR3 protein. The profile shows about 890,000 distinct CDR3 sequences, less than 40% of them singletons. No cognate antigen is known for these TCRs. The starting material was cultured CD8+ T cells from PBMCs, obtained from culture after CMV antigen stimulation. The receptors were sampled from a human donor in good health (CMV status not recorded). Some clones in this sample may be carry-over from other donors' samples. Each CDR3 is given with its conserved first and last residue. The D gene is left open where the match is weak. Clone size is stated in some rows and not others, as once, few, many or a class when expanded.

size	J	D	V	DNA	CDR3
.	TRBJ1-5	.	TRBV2	TGTGCCAGCAGTGGTGGTACGAGGACGGAAATGAATCAGCCCCAGCATTTT	CASSGGTRTEMNQPQHF
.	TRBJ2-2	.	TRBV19	TGTGCCAGTGCTCAGGGATTCACCAGGGAGCTGTTTTTT	CASAQGFTRELFF
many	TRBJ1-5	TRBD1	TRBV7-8	TGTGCCAGCAGCTTCGACAGGGACCCCAATCAGCCCCAGCATTTT	CASSFDRDPNQPQHF
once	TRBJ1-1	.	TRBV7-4	TGTGCCAGCCAAGACAGATACACTGAAACTTTCTTT	CASQDRYTETFF
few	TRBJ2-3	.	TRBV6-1	TGTGCCACCAGCGCGGGACCCACAGATACGCAGTATTTT	CATSAGPTDTQYF
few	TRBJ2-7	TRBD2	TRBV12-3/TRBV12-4	TGTGCCAGCAGTTCCTCTTCGGCGGGGGGCGAGAACGTGGACGAGCAGTACTTC	CASSSSSAGGENVDEQYF
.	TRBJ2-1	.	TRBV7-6	TGTGCCAGCAGCAAAGCAGGGGTACCCTACAATGAGCAGTTCTTC	CASSKAGVPYNEQFF
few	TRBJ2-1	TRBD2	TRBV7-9	TGTGCCAGCAGCTTAAAGTCTAGCGGCTACAATGAGCAGTTCTTC	CASSLKSSGYNEQFF
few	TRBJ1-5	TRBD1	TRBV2	TGTGCCAGCAGTGAATCCACGACAGGGTGGGGACCGAATCAGCCCCAGCATTTT	CASSESTTGWGPNQPQHF
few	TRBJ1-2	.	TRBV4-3	TGCGCCAGCAGCCAAGACAGGACAGCCTTTTCACTTAACTATGGCTACACCTTC	CASSQDRTAFSLNYGYTF
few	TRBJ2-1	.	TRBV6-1	TGTGCCAGCAGTTACGGGATGGGGCCGGACAATGAGCAGTTCTTC	CASSYGMGPDNEQFF
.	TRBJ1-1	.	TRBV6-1	TGTGCCAGCAGATGGATGGGGACCACTGAAGCTTTCTTT	CASRWMGTTEAFF
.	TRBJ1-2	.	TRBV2	TGTGCCAGCAGTGAAGGAGCCGCCAGGTACTATGGCTACACCTTC	CASSEGAARYYGYTF
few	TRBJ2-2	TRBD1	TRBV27	TGTGCCAGCAGTCCAGGAACAGGGGGTGCCGGGGAGCTGTTTTTT	CASSPGTGGAGELFF
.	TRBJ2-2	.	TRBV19	TGTGCCAGTGAACCCACCCCCGGGGTCCGGACCGGGGAGCTGTTTTTT	CASEPTPGVRTGELFF
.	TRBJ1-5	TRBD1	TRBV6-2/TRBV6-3	TGTGCCAGCAGGCCCGGACAGGGAAGTCAGCCCCAGCATTTT	CASRPGQGSQPQHF
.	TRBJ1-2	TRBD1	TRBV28	TGTGCCAGCAGTCCCGACAGGGGGCGGCGCACTAATGGCTACACCTTC	CASSPDRGRRTNGYTF
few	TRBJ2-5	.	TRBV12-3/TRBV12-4	TGTGCCAGCAGTCCCCGGACAGTCTTGTACCAAGAGACCCAGTACTTC	CASSPRTVLYQETQYF
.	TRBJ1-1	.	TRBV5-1	TGCGCCAGCAGCAATTGGGCAGTGAACACTGAAGCTTTCTTT	CASSNWAVNTEAFF
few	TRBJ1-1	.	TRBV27	TGTGCCAGCAGTTTATGGGCCTCGGCTGAAGCTTTCTTT	CASSLWASAEAFF